Below are 3 T cell receptor beta chains sequenced from a single sample in a study of CD8+ T cells in alopecia areata. In each case, RNA was isolated and then reverse transcribed into cDNA as the sequencing template. The assay was immunoSEQ multiplex PCR, and TCRdb's table has in-frame clones only and misses some. The sample has approximately 210,000 clones; roughly three fifths are singletons. The treatment: oral pan-JAK inhibitor, 5-10 mg twice daily. The source was CD4+ T cells sorted from blood, collected around week 50, from a patient treated with tofacitinib. Source of these receptors: a human donor with alopecia areata.

This chain links TRBV6-5 with TRBJ2-3; D is uncertain. Deletions cut 6 bases from V and 6 bases from J, with 7 bases between. Germline V CDR1 and CDR2: MNHEY, SVGAGI. The CDR3 length is 11 residues. In DNA form, the CDR3 reads TGTGCCAGCAGCCCCCGGGATACGCAGTATTTT. This codes for CASSPRDTQYF.

The chain's CDR3 is CSVPAVNSYEQYF. CDR3 coding DNA: TGCAGTGTTCCTGCGGTGAACTCCTACGAGCAGTACTTC. The genes are TRBV29-1 and TRBJ2-7; D is ambiguous. Germline assignment: CDR1 SQVTM and CDR2 ANQGSEA. The length of the CDR3 is 13 residues.

The chain links TRBV27 to TRBJ1-4; 9 bases are shared with TRBD1. The CDR3 runs to 14 residues. V lost 6 bases to trimming and J lost 3 bases; unmatched junction nucleotides: 2. Germline CDR1 MNHEY, CDR2 SMNVEV (reference sequence). The CDR3 sequence is CASRRTGANEKLFF. In DNA form, the CDR3 reads TGTGCCAGCAGACGGACAGGGGCTAATGAAAAACTGTTTTTT.